This T cell receptor (beta chain) was recorded in a study of identical twins. Study-level points and caveats: One should note that invariant MAIT and iNKT cells could partly confound zero-insertion analyses.

Concerning this clonotype: As yet, its antigen is unknown.

TCRdb recomputed calls from the 5' RACE reads with MiXCR, one row per CDR3 protein. Among about 520,000 distinct CDR3 sequences listed, approximately 22% were seen once. V shed 5 bases and J shed 8 bases, with 14 bases lying between them. This CDR3 is built from 13 residues. Germline-derived CDR1 and CDR2 are MNHEY and SMNVEV (reference sequence). This sample was shared with a second study, whose subject was T cells expressing NK-cell markers.

The rearrangement uses TRBV27 and TRBJ2-3, with D possibly matching TRBD2 (5 bases). The TCR originated in a young woman in good health. Sequencing was done on a sample of CD4+ T cells sorted from blood. CDR3 in DNA: TGTGCCAGCAGTCCGTACACGGGATCTACGCAGTATTTT. This translates into CASSPYTGSTQYF.